The rows below give T cell receptor beta chains drawn from one sample of a study of CD8 T cells in Susac syndrome. Using its own MiXCR run on the immunoSEQ multiplex PCR reads, TCRdb lists one record per CDR3 protein. The sample lists 400,000 or so distinct CDR3 sequences, approximately 85% seen once, with 0.12% in the top ten. Sample: CD8+ T cells from PBMCs. Every receptor here comes from a human donor with multiple sclerosis. Both conserved end residues are part of each CDR3. The D gene is left open where the match is weak. The size of a clone is reported for some rows only, either as once, few or many, or as a class for expanded clones.

once	TRBV19	TRBJ2-2	NA	TGTGCCAGTAGTGCTTTAATGGGGCCGAACACCGGGGAGCTGTTTTTT	CASSALMGPNTGELFF
NA	TRBV11-2	TRBJ2-1	NA	TGTGCCAGCAGCTCCCCACTAACGAGAGCCTCGGATGAGCAGTTCTTC	CASSSPLTRASDEQFF
once	TRBV5-4	TRBJ2-2	NA	TGTGCCAGCAGGGGGGACTCTGACACCGGGGAGCTGTTTTTT	CASRGDSDTGELFF
NA	TRBV4-1	TRBJ2-7	NA	TGCGCCAGCAGTCACATTGGGGGGCAGTTCTCCTACGAGCAGTACTTC	CASSHIGGQFSYEQYF
few	TRBV5-4	TRBJ1-1	NA	TGTGCCAGCAGCTCGCCAGGGAACACTGAAGCTTTCTTT	CASSSPGNTEAFF
NA	TRBV12-3/TRBV12-4	TRBJ2-2	NA	TGTGCCAGCAGTCTCGGACTATCGAACACCGGGGAGCTGTTTTTT	CASSLGLSNTGELFF
NA	TRBV4-1	TRBJ1-5	NA	TGCGCCAGCAGCCAAGATTCAGGGGCCGGTCAGCCCCAGCATTTT	CASSQDSGAGQPQHF
NA	TRBV5-1	TRBJ2-7	NA	TGCGCCAGCAGCTTGGAAACAGGGTCCGCTCGAGAGCAGTACTTC	CASSLETGSAREQYF
few	TRBV30	TRBJ2-7	TRBD2	TGTGCCTGGAGTGTTAGCGGGGGCTACGAGCAGTACTTC	CAWSVSGGYEQYF
NA	TRBV6-6	TRBJ2-3	TRBD1	TGTGCCAGCAAATACAGGGGCCCAGATACGCAGTATTTT	CASKYRGPDTQYF
NA	TRBV7-2	TRBJ2-3	TRBD2	TGTGCCAGCAGCCCATCTCTAGCGGGAGCGAGCACAGATACGCAGTATTTT	CASSPSLAGASTDTQYF
NA	TRBV2	TRBJ2-5	NA	TGTGCCACCGAGCAGACACAAGAGACCCAGTACTTC	CATEQTQETQYF
NA	TRBV3-1	TRBJ2-7	TRBD2	TGTGCCAGCACCGGCGAAGGGGTAGCGGGGAAACAGTACTTC	CASTGEGVAGKQYF
NA	TRBV5-4	TRBJ2-3	NA	TGTGCCAGCAGCGGCGGGGAAAGCACAGATACGCAGTATTTT	CASSGGESTDTQYF
NA	TRBV18	TRBJ2-7	NA	TGTGCCAGCTCACCCCCCCGAGCGGCCTACGAGCAGTACTTC	CASSPPRAAYEQYF